This T cell receptor beta chain was sequenced during a study of CD8+CD57+ T cells in acquired aplastic anemia. From germline, CDR1 is DFQATT and CDR2 SNEGSKA (reference sequence). Trimming cost V 5 bases and J 5 bases; bases outside gene matches: 11. The CDR3 is 16 amino acids. Template material for TCR beta VDJ and CDR3 profiling consisted of genomic DNA. TCRdb reprocessed the reads via MiXCR and lists one record per CDR3 protein. The repertoire includes fewer than 150,000 distinct CDR3 sequences, around 48% of them detected once, and 2.5% to 3% sits in the top ten. V is TRBV20-1 and J is TRBJ2-5; the match to TRBD2 covers 13 bases. The TCR comes from a human donor in good health, serving as a control. The sample was sorted CD4+, CD8+, or CD8+CD57+ T cells (not recorded which) from PBMCs. The CDR3 sequence: CSAREAGLAGKETQYF. In nucleotides, the CDR3 is TGCAGTGCTCGGGAAGCGGGACTAGCGGGGAAGGAGACCCAGTACTTC.